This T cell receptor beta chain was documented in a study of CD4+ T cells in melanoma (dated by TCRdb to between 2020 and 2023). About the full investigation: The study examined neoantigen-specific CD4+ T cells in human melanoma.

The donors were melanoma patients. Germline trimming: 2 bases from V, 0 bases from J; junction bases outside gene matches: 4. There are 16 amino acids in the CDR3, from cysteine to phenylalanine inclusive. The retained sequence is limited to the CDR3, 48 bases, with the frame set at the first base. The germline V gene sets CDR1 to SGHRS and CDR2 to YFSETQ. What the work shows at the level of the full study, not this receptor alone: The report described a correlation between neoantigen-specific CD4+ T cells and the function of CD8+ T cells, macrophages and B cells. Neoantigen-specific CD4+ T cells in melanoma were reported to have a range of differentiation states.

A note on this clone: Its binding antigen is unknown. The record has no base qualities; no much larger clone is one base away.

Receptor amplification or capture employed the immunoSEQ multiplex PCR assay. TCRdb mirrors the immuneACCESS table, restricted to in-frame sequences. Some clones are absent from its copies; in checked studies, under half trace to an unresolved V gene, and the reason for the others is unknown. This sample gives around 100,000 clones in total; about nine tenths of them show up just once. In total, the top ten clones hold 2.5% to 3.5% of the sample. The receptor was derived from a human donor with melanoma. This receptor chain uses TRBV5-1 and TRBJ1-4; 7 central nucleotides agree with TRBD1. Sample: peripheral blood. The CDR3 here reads CASSLQGTPTNEKLFF. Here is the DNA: TGCGCCAGCAGCTTACAGGGGACCCCAACTAATGAAAAACTGTTTTTT.